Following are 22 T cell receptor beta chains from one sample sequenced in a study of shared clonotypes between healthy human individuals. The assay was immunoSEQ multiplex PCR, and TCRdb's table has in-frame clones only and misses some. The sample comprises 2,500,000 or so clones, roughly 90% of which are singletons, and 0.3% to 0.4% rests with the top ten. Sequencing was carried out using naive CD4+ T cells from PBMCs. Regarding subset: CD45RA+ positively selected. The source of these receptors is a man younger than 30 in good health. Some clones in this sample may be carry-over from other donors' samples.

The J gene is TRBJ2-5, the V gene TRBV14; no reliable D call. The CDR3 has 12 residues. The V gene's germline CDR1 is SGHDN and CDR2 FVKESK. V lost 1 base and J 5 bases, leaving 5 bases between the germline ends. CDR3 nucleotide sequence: TGTGCCAGCAGCCAAGTTGCGGAGACCCAGTACTTC. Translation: CASSQVAETQYF.

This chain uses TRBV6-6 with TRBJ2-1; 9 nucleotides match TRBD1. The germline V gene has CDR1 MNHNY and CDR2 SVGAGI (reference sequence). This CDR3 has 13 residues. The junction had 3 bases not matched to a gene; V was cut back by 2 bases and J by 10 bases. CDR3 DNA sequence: TGTGCCAGCAGTTACGGGACAGGGACCGAGCAGTTCTTC. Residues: CASSYGTGTEQFF.

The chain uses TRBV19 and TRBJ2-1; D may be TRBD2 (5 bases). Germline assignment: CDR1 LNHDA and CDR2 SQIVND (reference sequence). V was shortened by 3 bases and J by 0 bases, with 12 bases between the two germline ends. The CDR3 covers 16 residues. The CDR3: CASSIEGLSSYNEQFF. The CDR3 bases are TGTGCCAGTAGTATCGAGGGATTAAGCTCCTACAATGAGCAGTTCTTC.

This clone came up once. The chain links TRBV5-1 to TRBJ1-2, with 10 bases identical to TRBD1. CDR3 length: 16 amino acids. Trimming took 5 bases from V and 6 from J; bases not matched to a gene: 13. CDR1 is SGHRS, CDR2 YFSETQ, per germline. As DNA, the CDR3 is TGCGCCAGCAGGCCGACACCGGGACAGGGGAGAGATGGCTACACCTTC. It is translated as CASRPTPGQGRDGYTF.

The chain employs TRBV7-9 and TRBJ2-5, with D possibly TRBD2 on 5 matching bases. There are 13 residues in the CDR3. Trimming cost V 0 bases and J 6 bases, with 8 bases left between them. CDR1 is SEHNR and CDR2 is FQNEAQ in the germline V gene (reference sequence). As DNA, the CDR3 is TGTGCCAGCAGCTTAGCGGGAGTTCAGACCCAGTACTTC. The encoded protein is CASSLAGVQTQYF.

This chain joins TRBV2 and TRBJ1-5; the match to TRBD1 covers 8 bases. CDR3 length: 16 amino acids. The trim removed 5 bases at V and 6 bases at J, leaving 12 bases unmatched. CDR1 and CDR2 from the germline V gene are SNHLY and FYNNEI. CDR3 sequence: CASSLLRTGNGQPQHF. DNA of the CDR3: TGTGCCAGCAGTCTATTGAGGACAGGGAACGGTCAGCCCCAGCATTTT.

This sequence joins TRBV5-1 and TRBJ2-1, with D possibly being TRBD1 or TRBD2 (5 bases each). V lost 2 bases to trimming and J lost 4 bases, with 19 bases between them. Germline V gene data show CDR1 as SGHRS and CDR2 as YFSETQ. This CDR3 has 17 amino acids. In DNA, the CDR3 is TGCGCCAGCAGCTTAGGAAGATCCGGGGCCGTTTACAATGAGCAGTTCTTC. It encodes CASSLGRSGAVYNEQFF.

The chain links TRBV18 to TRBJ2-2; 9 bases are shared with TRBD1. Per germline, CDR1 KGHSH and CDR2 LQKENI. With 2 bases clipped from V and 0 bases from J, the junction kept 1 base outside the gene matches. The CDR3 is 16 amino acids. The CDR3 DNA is TGTGCCAGCTCACCAGACAGGGGGGCGAACACCGGGGAGCTGTTTTTT. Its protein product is CASSPDRGANTGELFF.

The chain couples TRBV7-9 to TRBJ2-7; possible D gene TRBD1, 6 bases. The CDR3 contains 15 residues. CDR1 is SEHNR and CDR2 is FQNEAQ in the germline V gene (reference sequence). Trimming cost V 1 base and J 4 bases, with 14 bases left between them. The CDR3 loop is CASSLVGTSDYEQYF. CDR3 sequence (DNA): TGTGCCAGCAGCTTAGTTGGGACATCTGATTACGAGCAGTACTTC. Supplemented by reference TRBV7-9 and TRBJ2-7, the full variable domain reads DTGVSQNPRHKITKRGQNVTFRCDPISEHNRLYWYRQTLGQGPEFLTYFQNEAQLEKSRLLSDRFSAERPKGSFSTLEIQRTEQGDSAMYLCASSLVGTSDYEQYFGPGTRLTVT.

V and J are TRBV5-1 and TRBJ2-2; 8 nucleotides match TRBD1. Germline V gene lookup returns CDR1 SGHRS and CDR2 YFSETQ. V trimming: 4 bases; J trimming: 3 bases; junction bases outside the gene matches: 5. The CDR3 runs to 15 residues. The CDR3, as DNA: TGCGCCAGCAGCCGTCAGGGGGCATACACCGGGGAGCTGTTTTTT. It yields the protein CASSRQGAYTGELFF.

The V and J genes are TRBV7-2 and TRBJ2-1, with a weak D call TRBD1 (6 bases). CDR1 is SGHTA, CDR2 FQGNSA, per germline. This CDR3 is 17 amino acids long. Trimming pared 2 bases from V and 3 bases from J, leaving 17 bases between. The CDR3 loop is CASSLTIGGTHYNEQFF. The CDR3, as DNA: TGTGCCAGCAGCTTAACAATTGGGGGCACCCACTACAATGAGCAGTTCTTC.

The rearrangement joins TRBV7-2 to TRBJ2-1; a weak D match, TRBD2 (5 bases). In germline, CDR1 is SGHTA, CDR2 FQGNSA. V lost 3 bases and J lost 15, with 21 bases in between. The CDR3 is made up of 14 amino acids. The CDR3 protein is CASSFLFGLASPFF. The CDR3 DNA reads TGTGCCAGCAGCTTCTTGTTTGGGCTAGCCAGTCCGTTCTTC.

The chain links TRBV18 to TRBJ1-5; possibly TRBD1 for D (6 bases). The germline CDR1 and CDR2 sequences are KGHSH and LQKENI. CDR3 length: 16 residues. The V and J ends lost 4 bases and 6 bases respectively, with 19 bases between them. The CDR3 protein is CASSQNRVGVRQPQHF. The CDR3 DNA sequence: TGTGCCAGCTCACAGAACAGGGTAGGGGTTCGTCAGCCCCAGCATTTT.

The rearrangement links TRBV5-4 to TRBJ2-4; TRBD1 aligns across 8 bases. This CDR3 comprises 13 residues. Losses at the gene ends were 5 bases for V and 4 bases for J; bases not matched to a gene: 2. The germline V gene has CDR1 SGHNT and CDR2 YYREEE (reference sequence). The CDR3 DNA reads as TGTGCCAGCAGTGGACAGGGAAAAAACATTCAGTACTTC. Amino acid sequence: CASSGQGKNIQYF.

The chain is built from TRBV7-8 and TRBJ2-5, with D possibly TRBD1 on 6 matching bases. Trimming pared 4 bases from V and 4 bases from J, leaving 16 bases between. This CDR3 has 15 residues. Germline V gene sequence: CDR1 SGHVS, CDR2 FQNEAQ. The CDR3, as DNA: TGTGCCAGCAGCTCGGAGGTGGTCAGGGGAGAGACCCAGTACTTC. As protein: CASSSEVVRGETQYF.

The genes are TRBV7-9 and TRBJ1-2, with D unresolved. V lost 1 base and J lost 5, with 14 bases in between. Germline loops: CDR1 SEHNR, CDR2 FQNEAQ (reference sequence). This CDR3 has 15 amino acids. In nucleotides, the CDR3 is TGTGCCAGCAGCTTAGAAGGGTCTGGCAGTTATGGCTACACCTTC. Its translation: CASSLEGSGSYGYTF. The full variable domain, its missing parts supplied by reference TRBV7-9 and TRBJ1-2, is DTGVSQNPRHKITKRGQNVTFRCDPISEHNRLYWYRQTLGQGPEFLTYFQNEAQLEKSRLLSDRFSAERPKGSFSTLEIQRTEQGDSAMYLCASSLEGSGSYGYTFGSGTRLTVV.

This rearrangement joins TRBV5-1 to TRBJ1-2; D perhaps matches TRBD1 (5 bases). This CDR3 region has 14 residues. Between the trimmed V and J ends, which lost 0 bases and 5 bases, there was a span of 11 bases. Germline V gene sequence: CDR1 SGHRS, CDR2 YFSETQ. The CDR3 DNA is TGCGCCAGCAGCTTGGCAGGGAGGGTATATGGCTACACCTTC. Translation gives CASSLAGRVYGYTF.

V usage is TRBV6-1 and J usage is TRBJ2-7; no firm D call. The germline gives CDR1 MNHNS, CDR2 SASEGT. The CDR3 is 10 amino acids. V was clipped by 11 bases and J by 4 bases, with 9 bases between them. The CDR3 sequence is CAVELYEQYF. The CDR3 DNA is TGTGCCGTCGAGTTGTACGAGCAGTACTTC.

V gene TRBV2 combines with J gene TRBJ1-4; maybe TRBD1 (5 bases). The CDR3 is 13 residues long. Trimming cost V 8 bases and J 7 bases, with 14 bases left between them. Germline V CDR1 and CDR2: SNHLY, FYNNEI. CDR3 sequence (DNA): TGTGCCAGCCGGGGCCAGATAGGTGAAAAACTGTTTTTT. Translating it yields CASRGQIGEKLFF.

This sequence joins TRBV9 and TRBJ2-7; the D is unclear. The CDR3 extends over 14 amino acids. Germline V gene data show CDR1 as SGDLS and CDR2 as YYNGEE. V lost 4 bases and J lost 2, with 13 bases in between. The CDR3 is CASSPVGRAYEQYF. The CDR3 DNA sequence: TGTGCCAGCAGCCCCGTAGGAAGGGCCTACGAGCAGTACTTC. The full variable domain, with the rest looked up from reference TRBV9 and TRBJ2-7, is DSGVTQTPKHLITATGQRVTLRCSPRSGDLSVYWYQQSLDQGLQFLIQYYNGEERAKGNILERFSAQQFPDLHSELNLSSLELGDSALYFCASSPVGRAYEQYFGPGTRLTVT.

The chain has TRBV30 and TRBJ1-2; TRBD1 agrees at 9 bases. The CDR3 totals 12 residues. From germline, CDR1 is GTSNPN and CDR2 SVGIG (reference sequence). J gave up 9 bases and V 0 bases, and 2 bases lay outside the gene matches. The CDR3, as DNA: TGTGCCTGGAGTGTGGACAGGGGCAGCTACACCTTC. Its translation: CAWSVDRGSYTF.

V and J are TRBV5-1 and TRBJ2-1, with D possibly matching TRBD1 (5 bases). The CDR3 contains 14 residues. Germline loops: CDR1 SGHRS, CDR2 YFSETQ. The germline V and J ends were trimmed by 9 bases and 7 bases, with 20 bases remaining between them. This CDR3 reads CATQTIPGSNEQFF. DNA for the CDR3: TGCGCCACGCAAACGATTCCAGGGTCTAATGAGCAGTTCTTC.